This is a list of T cell receptor beta chains from one sample in a study of blood T cell repertoires in COVID-19. Sequencing used immunoSEQ multiplex PCR; TCRdb keeps in-frame clones, though not all of them. The sample consists of some 110,000 clones, about four fifths of them appearing once. The specimen sequenced was peripheral blood. The source of these receptors is a man aged 55 to 70 with acute or convalescent COVID-19. Each CDR3 is given with its conserved first and last residue. Size tells how often a clone was seen (once, few, many) or the class of an expanded clone, and some rows leave it out.

TRBV10-1 once CASSESGGGGQETQYF
TRBV5-1 - CASSPPAYEQYF
TRBV5-1 - CASSFSPGTAGTDTQYF
TRBV19 - CASSMRVGNGETQYF
TRBV30 once CAWRLSGQGIHSPLHF
TRBV4-3 - CASSQGPRGRDDEAFF
TRBV6-5 - CASSYMGTQYF
TRBV5-1 - CASSSGPQGGGGNTIYF
TRBV5-4 - CASSAIAGDTGELFF
TRBV5-6 - CASGLAGASYNEQFF
TRBV19 - CASRGQTGVGELFF
TRBV2 - CASRDSRMNTEAFF
TRBV3-1/TRBV3-2 - CASSLGPGFVQPQHF
TRBV6-1 - CASSEVFTGKGYEQYF
TRBV7-2 once CASLQGGGYGYTF
TRBV3-1/TRBV3-2 once CASCFSSGTGVYEQYF
TRBV30 - CAWSFQDRGAGGYTF
TRBV18 few CASSPQGARSGEQYF
TRBV9 - CASSVDRSGNTIYF
TRBV10-1 - CASSEVRPQHF
TRBV7-3 - CASSPGGAGGPEAFF
TRBV11-3 - CASSLLTTGTEQFF
TRBV12-3/TRBV12-4 - CASSFQGSGELFF
TRBV12-3/TRBV12-4 once CASSPSWNQPQHF
TRBV18 - CASSPGDYRGEAQYF
TRBV7-6 few CASSHTSGTYNEQFF
TRBV7-2 few CASSLRTEETQYF
TRBV4-1 - CASSQDPGLLNEKLFF
TRBV5-1 - CASSSGTGQETQYF
TRBV28 - CASSLISPSYEQYF
TRBV7-3 few CASSSGRGAGHEQFF
TRBV5-1 - CASSPGQGGANYGYTF
TRBV29-1 - CSVGDRQGASNEQFF
TRBV11-1 - CASSLPRSSYEQYF
TRBV5-1 - CASSLPGSSYNEQFF
TRBV6-6 - CASSYGGLAAYNEQFF
TRBV19 - CASSIAGQGSDGYTF
TRBV5-6 - CASSFRQAITYTDTQYF
TRBV27 once CASSNRGQPQHF
TRBV7-9 - CASSLAPSGTEAFF
TRBV18 once CASSPTGASTAEQYF
TRBV5-1 - CASSLIAGLGQPQHF
TRBV7-6 - CASSLALDGGYEQYF
TRBV5-8 once CASSRGEGPNQPQHF
TRBV7-7 - CASSSGTSGSNSNTQYF
TRBV3-1/TRBV3-2 - CASSWDNNEAFF